A single sample gave rise to the 32 T cell receptor beta chains below, sequenced in a study of human T cells and chemical hapten exposure. TCRdb itself ran the RACE reads through MiXCR, one entry per CDR3 protein. The sample holds around 350,000 distinct CDR3 sequences, about 5% seen once. Time point defined: pre-sensitization, week 0. Specified treatment: therapeutic diphenylcyclopropenone sensitization with weekly scalp DPC. The sample consisted of whole blood, taken in connection with sensitization to the hapten diphenylcyclopropenone (DPC). These receptors all stem from a young woman with alopecia areata. Some clones in this sample may be carry-over from other donors' samples.

This rearrangement joins TRBV13 to TRBJ1-5, with TRBD1 matching over 8 bases. The CDR3 has 18 residues. V was pared by 4 bases and J by 5 bases, with 16 bases of the junction left unmatched. CDR1 is PRHDT and CDR2 is FYEKMQ in the germline V gene (reference sequence). CDR3 sequence reads: CASSSSLPSTGADQPQHF. CDR3 coding DNA: TGTGCCAGCAGCTCGAGCTTACCTTCGACAGGGGCGGATCAGCCCCAGCATTTT.

This clonotype was seen more than once but under ten times. This chain links TRBV11-2 with TRBJ2-4; unclear D gene. The CDR3 extends over 14 amino acids. The ends were cut back, 8 bases at V and 9 bases at J, with 20 bases in the middle. CDR1 and CDR2 (germline): SGHAT, FQNNGV. The CDR3 nucleotides read TGTGCCAGCGGGGTTGACGCAGGCATCGGCATTCAGTACTTC. It is translated as CASGVDAGIGIQYF.

This clonotype occurred a few times. V usage is TRBV4-3 and J usage is TRBJ2-5; D gene unclear. CDR1 is LGHNA, CDR2 YSLEER, per germline. CDR3 length: 13 amino acids. V was pared by 7 bases and J by 5 bases, with 14 bases between. As DNA, the CDR3 is TGCGCCAGCAAGGTCAGGCACCGGGAGACCCAGTACTTC. Its translation: CASKVRHRETQYF.

In this sample, this clonotype turned up many times. V usage is TRBV10-3 and J usage is TRBJ2-3; weak D call: TRBD1 (5 bases). The germline V gene has CDR1 ENHRY and CDR2 SYGVKD. This CDR3 has 13 amino acids. CDR3 loop: CGTSGPDGDTQYF. The DNA of the CDR3 is TGTGGTACATCAGGGCCGGACGGGGATACGCAGTATTTT.

The table lists this clonotype with many counts. The CDR3 sequence: CASSSRGQGIANTEAFF. CDR3 nucleotides: TGCGCCAGCAGCTCCCGCGGACAGGGAATAGCGAACACTGAAGCTTTCTTT. The chain couples TRBV5-1 to TRBJ1-1, with TRBD1 matching 8 bases. CDR1 is SGHRS and CDR2 is YFSETQ in the germline V gene. J lost 1 base, V lost 3 bases, and 11 bases had no gene match. The CDR3 has 17 residues.

This clonotype has a count of ten or more. The chain recombines TRBV27 with TRBJ1-1; D gene ambiguous. Trimming took 5 bases from V and 11 from J, leaving 18 bases between them. Looked up from germline, CDR1 is MNHEY and CDR2 is SMNVEV (reference sequence). This CDR3 comprises 13 residues. CDR3 nucleotides: TGTGCCAGCAGTCCCGGAGCGTTAGATGAGGCTTTCTTT. Protein product: CASSPGALDEAFF.

J is TRBJ1-1 and V is TRBV7-9; no reliable D call. Germline values: CDR1 SEHNR, CDR2 FQNEAQ (reference sequence). CDR3 length: 14 residues. V was shortened by 5 bases and J by 0 bases, with 10 bases between the two germline ends. This CDR3 reads CASSVETVNTEAFF. The CDR3 DNA reads TGTGCCAGCAGCGTGGAGACCGTGAACACTGAAGCTTTCTTT. The full variable domain, rest sourced from reference TRBV7-9 and TRBJ1-1, is DTGVSQNPRHKITKRGQNVTFRCDPISEHNRLYWYRQTLGQGPEFLTYFQNEAQLEKSRLLSDRFSAERPKGSFSTLEIQRTEQGDSAMYLCASSVETVNTEAFFGQGTRLTVV.

The chain links TRBV4-2 to TRBJ2-3, with 7 bases identical to TRBD1. Per the germline V gene, CDR1 is LGHNA and CDR2 is YNFKEQ. J gave up 3 bases and V 0 bases, and 12 bases lay outside the gene matches. This CDR3 spans 18 amino acids. The CDR3, as DNA: TGTGCCAGCAGCCAAGAATTGACAGGGCTGAGGGGAACAGATACGCAGTATTTT. Its protein product is CASSQELTGLRGTDTQYF.

The chain employs TRBV9 and TRBJ1-6, with TRBD1 matching over 8 bases. The trim removed 3 bases at V and 8 bases at J, leaving 10 bases unmatched. The CDR3 is 16 amino acids. CDR1 is SGDLS, CDR2 YYNGEE, per germline. The DNA for the CDR3 is TGTGCCAGCAGCGCCCTGGAGGACAGGGTCGATTCACCCCTCCACTTT. This sequence encodes CASSALEDRVDSPLHF.

This clonotype was seen at least ten times. The chain couples TRBV2 to TRBJ1-1; a possible D gene is TRBD1 (5 bases). This CDR3 spans 15 amino acids. V gave up 6 bases and J gave up 10 bases, with 24 bases separating them. The V gene's germline CDR1 is SNHLY and CDR2 FYNNEI. Here the CDR3 reads CASSGLKPQGAAAFF. The CDR3 DNA is TGTGCCAGCAGCGGCTTAAAGCCTCAGGGAGCGGCAGCTTTCTTT.

The chain joins TRBV28 to TRBJ1-2, with D possibly TRBD1 on 5 matching bases. Trimming stripped 2 bases from V and 10 bases from J, with 8 bases between. Germline lookup yields CDR1 MDHEN and CDR2 SYDVKM. The length of the CDR3 is 11 residues. The CDR3 nucleotides read TGTGCCAGCAGTTTAAGGGGCCACTACACCTTC. It codes for CASSLRGHYTF.

The rearrangement joins TRBV27 to TRBJ2-2; D is unresolved. The V end lost 6 bases, the J end lost 6 bases, and 11 bases lay between the germline ends. Germline V lookup: CDR1 MNHEY, CDR2 SMNVEV (reference sequence). CDR3 length: 13 residues. The CDR3 here is CASRARFAGELFF. CDR3 nucleotide sequence: TGTGCCAGCAGGGCTCGGTTCGCCGGGGAGCTGTTTTTT.

This chain links TRBV3-1 with TRBJ2-5; 15 bases align to TRBD2. The germline V gene encodes CDR1 LGHDT and CDR2 YNNKEL (reference sequence). The CDR3 spans 18 residues. The junction had 10 bases not matched to a gene; V was cut back by 4 bases and J by 4 bases. The CDR3 reads CASSLRPGLAGGLETQYF. The CDR3 nucleotides are TGTGCCAGCAGCCTCCGCCCGGGACTAGCGGGGGGCCTAGAGACCCAGTACTTC.

This chain uses TRBV9 with TRBJ2-3; 10 positions agree with TRBD2. Trimming removed 8 bases from V and 2 bases from J; junction bases left unmatched: 5. The length of the CDR3 is 14 residues. Per germline, CDR1 SGDLS and CDR2 YYNGEE. The CDR3 DNA follows: TGTGCCAGAATTACTAGCGGGGTCACAGATACGCAGTATTTT. It yields the protein CARITSGVTDTQYF. The full variable domain, rest sourced from reference TRBV9 and TRBJ2-3, is DSGVTQTPKHLITATGQRVTLRCSPRSGDLSVYWYQQSLDQGLQFLIQYYNGEERAKGNILERFSAQQFPDLHSELNLSSLELGDSALYFCARITSGVTDTQYFGPGTRLTVL.

This clonotype was observed many times. This rearrangement joins TRBV28 to TRBJ1-1; 9 bases agree with TRBD1. The CDR3 extends over 13 amino acids. Germline CDR1 reads MDHEN; CDR2 reads SYDVKM. J was trimmed by 12 bases and V by 5 bases; bases with no gene match: 10. The CDR3 DNA follows: TGTGCCAGCAGTCCGCCCCGGGACAGGGAAACTTTCTTT. Protein sequence: CASSPPRDRETFF.

This clonotype was seen at least ten times. V and J are TRBV7-2 and TRBJ2-1; tentative D call: TRBD2 (5 bases). CDR3 length equals 15 residues. V lost 2 bases and J 2 bases, leaving 10 bases between the germline ends. Germline V gives CDR1 SGHTA, CDR2 FQGNSA. Here the CDR3 reads CASSLFGEAYNEQFF. CDR3 sequence (DNA): TGTGCCAGCAGCTTATTCGGGGAAGCCTACAATGAGCAGTTCTTC. Full variable domain (outside the CDR3, taken from reference TRBV7-2 and TRBJ2-1): GAGVSQSPSNKVTEKGKDVELRCDPISGHTALYWYRQSLGQGLEFLIYFQGNSAPDKSGLPSDRFSAERTGGSVSTLTIQRTQQEDSAVYLCASSLFGEAYNEQFFGPGTRLTVL.

This clonotype was observed at least ten times. The chain combines TRBV12-3 or TRBV12-4 with TRBJ2-1, with 11 bases aligning to TRBD1. Germline trimming cut 6 bases from V and 4 bases from J; bases unmatched to any gene: 5. The CDR3 loop spans 15 amino acids. CDR3 protein: CASSAGQGAYNEQFF. The CDR3 nucleotides are TGTGCCAGCAGCGCCGGACAGGGGGCATACAATGAGCAGTTCTTC.

The chain employs TRBV18 and TRBJ1-1; no clear D gene. The CDR3 runs to 12 residues. V was trimmed by 2 bases and J by 10 bases, leaving 11 bases between them. Germline CDR1 KGHSH, CDR2 LQKENI. The CDR3 DNA is TGTGCCAGCTCACCAGAGGAGGGTTCAGCTTTCTTT. It specifies CASSPEEGSAFF.

As regards this clonotype: This clone may be a read error of a much larger clone one base away. The chain links TRBV7-9 to TRBJ1-1, with unresolved D. CDR3 length: 13 residues. Germline V lookup: CDR1 SEHNR, CDR2 FQNEAQ (reference sequence). V was pared by 6 bases and J by 9 bases, with 17 bases between. The DNA of the CDR3 is TGTGCCAGCAGACGTGGCGGCGAGAACAAAGCTTTCTTT. This gives the protein CASRRGGENKAFF. Full variable domain (rest looked up from reference TRBV7-9 and TRBJ1-1): DTGVSQNPRHKITKRGQNVTFRCDPISEHNRLYWYRQTLGQGPEFLTYFQNEAQLEKSRLLSDRFSAERPKGSFSTLEIQRTEQGDSAMYLCASRRGGENKAFFGQGTRLTVV.

J is TRBJ1-6 and V is TRBV7-3; tentative D call: TRBD1 (6 bases). Per the germline V gene, CDR1 is SGHTA and CDR2 is FQGTGA. This CDR3 is 14 amino acids long. The V end lost 0 bases, the J end lost 7 bases, and 7 bases lay between the germline ends. CDR3 nucleotides: TGTGCCAGCAGCTTAACCAGGGGCAATTCACCCCTCCACTTT. It codes for CASSLTRGNSPLHF. The variable domain in full, completed from reference TRBV7-3 and TRBJ1-6, reads GAGVSQTPSNKVTEKGKYVELRCDPISGHTALYWYRQSLGQGPEFLIYFQGTGAADDSGLPNDRFFAVRPEGSVSTLKIQRTERGDSAVYLCASSLTRGNSPLHFGNGTRLTVT.

This clonotype has more than one count but fewer than ten. The V gene is TRBV25-1, the J gene TRBJ1-1, with D perhaps TRBD1 (6 bases). CDR1 and CDR2 (germline): MGHDK, SYGVNS. This CDR3 has 16 residues. Trimming left V 3 bases short and J 6 bases short, with 20 bases between. DNA of the CDR3: TGTGCCAGCAGTGAGACCCTAGGGGGGTCTGGGCCTGAAGCTTTCTTT. Its translation: CASSETLGGSGPEAFF.

This sequence joins TRBV5-1 and TRBJ1-1, with 11 bases lining up with TRBD1. Germline CDR1 and CDR2: SGHRS and YFSETQ. With 0 bases clipped from V and 5 bases from J, the junction kept 3 bases outside the gene matches. This CDR3 comprises 15 residues. The CDR3 DNA reads as TGCGCCAGCAGCTTGGTCCGGGACAGGGGGACTGAAGCTTTCTTT. This codes for CASSLVRDRGTEAFF.

The gene calls are TRBV5-1 and TRBJ2-1; D perhaps matches TRBD2 (6 bases). The V end lost 2 bases, the J end lost 5 bases, and 11 bases lay between the germline ends. Per the germline V gene, CDR1 is SGHRS and CDR2 is YFSETQ. The CDR3 totals 14 residues. The CDR3, as DNA: TGCGCCAGCAGCTTCAGGGACTGGAACAATGAGCAGTTCTTC. The encoded protein is CASSFRDWNNEQFF.

The rearrangement uses TRBV12-3 or TRBV12-4 and TRBJ2-2, with unresolved D. V shed 3 bases and J shed 2 bases, with 10 bases lying between them. This CDR3 region has 15 residues. This chain's CDR3 is CASSFGQDNTGELFF. CDR3 DNA: TGTGCCAGCAGTTTTGGGCAGGATAACACCGGGGAGCTGTTTTTT.

The J gene is TRBJ1-5, the V gene TRBV7-2; tentative D call: TRBD1 (6 bases). Between the trimmed V and J ends, which lost 5 bases and 2 bases, there was a span of 13 bases. Germline CDR1 SGHTA, CDR2 FQGNSA. There are 15 residues in the CDR3. CDR3 nucleotides: TGTGCCAGCAGCCCACAGGGCCAGCGCAATCAGCCCCAGCATTTT. Amino acid sequence: CASSPQGQRNQPQHF.

This clonotype was counted a few times. The chain is built from TRBV25-1 and TRBJ2-7, with D possibly matching TRBD2 (5 bases). Deletions cut 6 bases from V and 6 bases from J, with 21 bases between. Germline V gene data show CDR1 as MGHDK and CDR2 as SYGVNS. The CDR3 has 15 residues. CDR3 amino acids: CASRFTRFLIREQYF. DNA of the CDR3: TGTGCCAGCAGATTTACTAGGTTCCTCATTCGCGAGCAGTACTTC.

J is TRBJ2-7 and V is TRBV12-3 or TRBV12-4; D unresolved. Trimming took off 3 bases at V and 5 bases at J, with 11 bases between the two ends. The CDR3 loop spans 13 amino acids. For the CDR3, the DNA is TGTGCCAGCAGTTTGCTGGGCAGGAACGAGCAGTACTTC. This gives the protein CASSLLGRNEQYF.

The table lists this clonotype with many counts. The rearrangement joins TRBV7-2 to TRBJ1-6; D gene unclear. There are 17 residues in the CDR3. Germline lookup yields CDR1 SGHTA and CDR2 FQGNSA. V was clipped by 1 base and J by 6 bases, with 16 bases between them. CDR3 nucleotides: TGTGCCAGCAGCTTAGTACTCTTGGTCTCCCCTAATTCACCCCTCCACTTT. This encodes CASSLVLLVSPNSPLHF. Variable domain in full (rest from reference TRBV7-2 and TRBJ1-6): GAGVSQSPSNKVTEKGKDVELRCDPISGHTALYWYRQSLGQGLEFLIYFQGNSAPDKSGLPSDRFSAERTGGSVSTLTIQRTQQEDSAVYLCASSLVLLVSPNSPLHFGNGTRLTVT.

This clonotype turned up a few times. The V and J genes are TRBV7-2 and TRBJ2-4, with D maybe TRBD2 (5 bases). V lost 5 bases and J 8 bases, leaving 13 bases between the germline ends. The CDR3 sequence is 13 residues long. CDR1 and CDR2 (germline): SGHTA, FQGNSA. The CDR3 is CASSPRAEDIQYF. CDR3 nucleotide sequence: TGTGCCAGCAGCCCCCGCGCGGAGGACATTCAGTACTTC.

This clonotype has more than one count but fewer than ten. The J gene is TRBJ2-4, the V gene TRBV28; 13 bases line up with TRBD2. Trimming removed 2 bases from V and 5 bases from J; junction bases left unmatched: 0. The V gene's germline CDR1 is MDHEN and CDR2 SYDVKM. The CDR3 consists of 15 residues. The DNA of the CDR3 is TGTGCCAGCAGTTTAGGGACTAGCGGGGAAAACATTCAGTACTTC. As protein: CASSLGTSGENIQYF.

The V and J genes are TRBV6-6 and TRBJ2-1, with D unresolved. In germline, CDR1 is MNHNY, CDR2 SVGAGI (reference sequence). CDR3 length: 14 amino acids. V was pared by 5 bases and J by 2 bases, with 10 bases between. The CDR3 nucleotides read TGTGCCAGCAGTGGAAACCGGGCCTACAATGAGCAGTTCTTC. Protein product: CASSGNRAYNEQFF.

Points on this clonotype: This clone may be a read error of a much larger clone one base away. No conserved phenylalanine or tryptophan ends this CDR3, so it is likely a read error. V and J are TRBV3-1 and TRBJ1-5, with TRBD1 matching 9 bases. CDR1 and CDR2 from the germline V gene are LGHDT and YNNKEL (reference sequence). This CDR3 is built from 16 residues. Trimming at V came to 3 bases and at J to 5 bases, leaving 8 bases not matched to a gene. The DNA of the CDR3 is TGTGCCAGCAGCCATCGCGCGGGACAGGGAGATCAGCCCCAGCATATT. It translates to CASSHRAGQGDQPQHI.